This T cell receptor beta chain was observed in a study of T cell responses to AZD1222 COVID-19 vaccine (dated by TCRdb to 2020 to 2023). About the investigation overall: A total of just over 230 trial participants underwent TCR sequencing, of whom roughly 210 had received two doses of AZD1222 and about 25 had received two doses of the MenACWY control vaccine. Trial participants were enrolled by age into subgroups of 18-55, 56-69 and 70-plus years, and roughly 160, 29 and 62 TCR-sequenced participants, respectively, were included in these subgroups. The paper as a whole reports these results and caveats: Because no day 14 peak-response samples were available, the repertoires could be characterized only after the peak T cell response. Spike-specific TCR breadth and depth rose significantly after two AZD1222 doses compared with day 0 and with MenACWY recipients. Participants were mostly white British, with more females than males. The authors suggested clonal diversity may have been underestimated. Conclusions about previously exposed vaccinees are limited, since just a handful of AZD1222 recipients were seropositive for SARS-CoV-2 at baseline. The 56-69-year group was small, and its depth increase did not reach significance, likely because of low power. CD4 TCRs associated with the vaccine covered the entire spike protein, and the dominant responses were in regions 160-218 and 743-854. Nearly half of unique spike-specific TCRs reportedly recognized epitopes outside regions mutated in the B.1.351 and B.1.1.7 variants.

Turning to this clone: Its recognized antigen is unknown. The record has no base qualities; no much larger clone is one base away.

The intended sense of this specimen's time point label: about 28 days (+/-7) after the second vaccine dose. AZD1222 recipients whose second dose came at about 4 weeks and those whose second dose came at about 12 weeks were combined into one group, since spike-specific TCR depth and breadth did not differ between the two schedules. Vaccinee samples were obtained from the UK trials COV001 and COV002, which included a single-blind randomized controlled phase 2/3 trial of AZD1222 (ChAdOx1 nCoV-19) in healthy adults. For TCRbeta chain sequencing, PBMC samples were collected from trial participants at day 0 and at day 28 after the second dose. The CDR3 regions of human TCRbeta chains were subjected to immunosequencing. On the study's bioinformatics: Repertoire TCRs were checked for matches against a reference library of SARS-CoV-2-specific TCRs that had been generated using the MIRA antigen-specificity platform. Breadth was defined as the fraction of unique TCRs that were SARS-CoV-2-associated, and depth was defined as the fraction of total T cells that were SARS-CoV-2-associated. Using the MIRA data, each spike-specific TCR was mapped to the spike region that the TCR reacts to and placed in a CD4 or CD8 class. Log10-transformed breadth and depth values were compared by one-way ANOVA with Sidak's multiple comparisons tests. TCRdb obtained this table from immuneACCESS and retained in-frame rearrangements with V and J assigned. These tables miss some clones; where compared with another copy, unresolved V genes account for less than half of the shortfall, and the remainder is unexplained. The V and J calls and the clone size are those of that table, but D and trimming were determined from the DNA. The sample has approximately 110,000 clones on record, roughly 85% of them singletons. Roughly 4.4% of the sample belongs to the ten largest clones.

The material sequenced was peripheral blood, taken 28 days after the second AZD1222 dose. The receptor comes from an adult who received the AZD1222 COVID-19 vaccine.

The DNA is TGTGCCAGCAGCTTAGAATTGACTAGCGGGGCCTCGAGCTCCTACAATGAGCAGTTCTTC. This yields the protein CASSLELTSGASSSYNEQFF. The chain links TRBV11-3 with TRBJ2-1, with 11 bases in between that match TRBD2. Ends trimmed: V by 0 bases, J by 0 bases; bases unmatched to a gene: 10. The CDR3 goes from the cysteine to the phenylalanine over 20 residues. Only the CDR3 DNA stays, 60 bases, in frame from base 1. Via the germline V gene, CDR1 is SGHNT and CDR2 YENEEA.